This T cell receptor beta chain was recorded in a study of blood T cell repertoires in COVID-19. Per germline, CDR1 SGDLS and CDR2 YYNGEE. Trimming removed 2 bases at V and 5 bases at J, with 13 bases between. The CDR3 is made up of 14 amino acids. Method: immunoSEQ multiplex PCR; TCRdb's copy keeps in-frame clones and lacks some. The sample carries 270,000 or so clones, over 75% recorded once. The receptor was derived from a human donor in a cohort sampled during active COVID-19. The sample comprised peripheral blood. The J gene is TRBJ1-1, the V gene TRBV9; tentatively, D is TRBD1 (6 bases). CDR3 residues: CASSVGQGWTEAFF. DNA for the CDR3: TGTGCCAGCAGCGTTGGGCAGGGGTGGACTGAAGCTTTCTTT.